The 31 T cell receptor beta chains listed next were all sequenced from one sample in a study of OX40 agonist ivuxolimab in advanced cancers. Library generation was performed with the immunoSEQ multiplex PCR assay. TCRdb provides this immuneACCESS table in a form limited to in-frame rearrangements. Some clones are lacking; in checked studies, under half of them reflect an unresolved V gene, and why the rest are absent is not known. In this sample the table shows roughly 40,000 clones, 82% of which occur a single time. Approximately 1.8% of the sample belongs to the ten largest clones. Sequencing used CD4+ or CD8+ T cells sorted from blood, obtained in a trial of the OX40 agonist ivuxolimab. Receptors originate from an adult with an advanced solid tumor such as melanoma, head and neck, liver or kidney cancer.

The J gene is TRBJ1-3, the V gene TRBV29-1, with D possibly being TRBD1 (5 bases). The V gene lost 4 bases and the J gene lost 0 bases, with 16 bases spanning the gap. The CDR3 is made up of 16 amino acids. Germline V CDR1 and CDR2: SQVTM, ANQGSEA. CDR3 bases: TGCAGCGTTGCGGCTACAGGACTCACCTCTGGAAACACCATATATTTT. It codes for CSVAATGLTSGNTIYF.

The chain employs TRBV12-5 and TRBJ2-6; a weak D match, TRBD1 (5 bases). Trimming left V 4 bases short and J 5 bases short, with 18 bases between. This CDR3 region has 17 residues. Germline CDR1 LGHNT, CDR2 FRNRAP. The CDR3 protein is CASGCAAGQSRANVLTF. The CDR3 DNA is TGTGCTAGTGGTTGTGCAGCAGGACAAAGTCGGGCCAACGTCCTGACTTTC. Variable domain in full (rest from reference TRBV12-5 and TRBJ2-6): DARVTQTPRHKVTEMGQEVTMRCQPILGHNTVFWYRQTMMQGLELLAYFRNRAPLDDSGMPKDRFSAEMPDATLATLKIQPSEPRDSAVYFCASGCAAGQSRANVLTFGAGSRLTVL.

This clone is categorized as medium-sized. Other nucleotide sequences in the sample specify the same CDR3. This chain joins TRBV5-8 and TRBJ1-1; D unresolved. Germline assignment: CDR1 SGHTS and CDR2 YDEGEE. CDR3 length: 14 residues. V was clipped by 0 bases and J by 1 base, with 7 bases between them. The CDR3 coding sequence is TGTGCCAGCAGCTTGGGGTCCGCGAACACTGAAGCTTTCTTT. It translates to CASSLGSANTEAFF.

The chain links TRBV19 to TRBJ1-4; 12 bases align to TRBD1. The V segment lost 10 bases and the J segment 2 bases; nucleotides outside the gene matches: 11. The length of the CDR3 is 17 residues. Germline CDR1 reads LNHDA; CDR2 reads SQIVND (reference sequence). The CDR3 protein is CATAGTGGGRTNEKLFF. The CDR3 bases are TGTGCCACCGCCGGGACAGGGGGCGGAAGGACTAATGAAAAACTGTTTTTT.

The chain joins TRBV27 to TRBJ2-1; 12 bases are shared with TRBD2. The junction had 9 bases not matched to a gene; V was cut back by 0 bases and J by 9 bases. The CDR3 is 17 amino acids. Germline V gene sequence: CDR1 MNHEY, CDR2 SMNVEV (reference sequence). The CDR3 nucleotides read TGTGCCAGCAGTTTATCCCCTCTAGCGGGGGGGCCGACTGAGCAGTTCTTC. It is translated as CASSLSPLAGGPTEQFF.

This chain joins TRBV6-1 and TRBJ1-5, with D maybe TRBD1 (5 bases). Deletions cut 8 bases from V and 0 bases from J, with 14 bases between. CDR1 is MNHNS, CDR2 SASEGT, per germline. This CDR3 spans 15 amino acids. The chain's CDR3 is CASQGTPYSNQPQHF. The DNA of the CDR3 is TGTGCCAGCCAGGGTACCCCTTATAGCAATCAGCCCCAGCATTTT.

This clone occurred a few times. The chain employs TRBV6-6 and TRBJ1-4; 8 bases are a match to TRBD1. The V gene's germline CDR1 is MNHNY and CDR2 SVGAGI (reference sequence). V shed 5 bases, J shed 7 bases, and the junction held 6 bases outside the gene matches. CDR3 size: 14 residues. CDR3 nucleotide sequence: TGTGCCAGCAGTCACGGCAGGGGGCGTGAAAAACTGTTTTTT. Its translation: CASSHGRGREKLFF.

The sample holds one count of this clone. V gene TRBV15 combines with J gene TRBJ2-3, with a possible D match to TRBD2 (6 bases). V lost 0 bases and J lost 5, with 9 bases in between. Germline CDR1 and CDR2: LNHNV and YYDKDF (reference sequence). CDR3 length: 14 amino acids. The DNA for the CDR3 is TGTGCCACCAGCAGAGATCGGGGGATAGATACGCAGTATTTT. Translation gives CATSRDRGIDTQYF.

The rearrangement uses TRBV4-1 and TRBJ2-5; 10 nucleotides match TRBD2. The J call is uncertain, as TRBJ2-7 better fits the DNA end. This CDR3 comprises 17 residues. CDR1 is MGHRA, CDR2 YSYEKL, per germline. The CDR3 sequence is CASSQDILAGIFYEQYF. For the CDR3, the DNA is TGCGCCAGCAGCCAAGATATACTAGCGGGGATTTTCTACGAGCAGTACTTC.

This chain uses TRBV9 with TRBJ1-3; D gene ambiguous. V lost 2 bases, J lost 1 base, and 7 bases lay in between. The V gene's germline CDR1 is SGDLS and CDR2 YYNGEE. This CDR3 has 14 amino acids. CDR3 sequence reads: CASSVSASGNTIYF. The CDR3 DNA is TGTGCCAGCAGCGTGTCAGCGTCTGGAAACACCATATATTTT.

This chain connects TRBV5-4 to TRBJ2-3; unclear D gene. In germline, CDR1 is SGHNT, CDR2 YYREEE (reference sequence). The CDR3 length is 13 residues. Trimming removed 4 bases from V and 0 bases from J, with 6 bases in between. Here the CDR3 reads CASSKDSTDTQYF. CDR3 coding DNA: TGTGCCAGCAGCAAGGATAGCACAGATACGCAGTATTTT.

There are a few counts of this clone. The gene calls are TRBV15 and TRBJ2-3; 7 bases line up with TRBD1. Per the germline V gene, CDR1 is LNHNV and CDR2 is YYDKDF (reference sequence). The CDR3 runs 15 residues. V was clipped by 1 base and J by 7 bases; unmatched bases: 8. The CDR3 nucleotides are TGTGCCACCAGCAGAGTAGTAGGGGGCGGCTATACGCAGTATTTT. Its translation: CATSRVVGGGYTQYF.

V and J are TRBV4-1 and TRBJ1-2, with D perhaps TRBD1 (6 bases). Trimming took 0 bases from V and 7 from J, leaving 18 bases between them. There are 16 residues in the CDR3. The germline CDR1 and CDR2 sequences are MGHRA and YSYEKL. CDR3 DNA sequence: TGCGCCAGCAGCCAAGATCCCCCCCCCACCAGGGGTGGCTACACCTTC. Protein product: CASSQDPPPTRGGYTF.

The V and J genes are TRBV7-6 and TRBJ2-1; 10 nucleotides line up with TRBD2. CDR1 SGHVS and CDR2 FNYEAQ come from the germline V gene. This CDR3 region has 15 residues. J gave up 5 bases and V 5 bases, and 6 bases lay outside the gene matches. This CDR3 is CASSKRGGQHNEQFF. CDR3 nucleotides: TGTGCCAGCAGCAAGCGGGGGGGTCAACACAATGAGCAGTTCTTC.

This chain links TRBV30 with TRBJ2-7, with D possibly being TRBD1 (6 bases). Germline-derived CDR1 and CDR2 are GTSNPN and SVGIG (reference sequence). The V and J ends lost 1 base and 6 bases respectively, with 10 bases between them. This CDR3 has 12 residues. The CDR3 loop reads CAWSGGQSEQYF. The CDR3 coding sequence is TGTGCCTGGAGTGGTGGACAGAGCGAGCAGTACTTC.

The CDR3 DNA sequence: TGTGCCAGTAGTACCGCAGGGGTAGGCACTGAAGCTTTCTTT. Its protein is CASSTAGVGTEAFF. The J gene is TRBJ1-1, the V gene TRBV19; D possibly corresponds to TRBD1 (6 bases). Germline V lookup: CDR1 LNHDA, CDR2 SQIVND (reference sequence). Trimming removed 4 bases at V and 4 bases at J, with 13 bases between. CDR3 length: 14 amino acids.

The chain joins TRBV7-2 to TRBJ1-1, with TRBD1 identical over 7 bases. With V trimmed by 6 bases and J by 7 bases, 8 bases remained unmatched. The CDR3 extends over 13 amino acids. Per germline, CDR1 SGHTA and CDR2 FQGNSA. This CDR3 reads CASRPRTGREAFF. The DNA of the CDR3 is TGTGCCAGCAGACCCCGGACAGGACGTGAAGCTTTCTTT.

This sequence joins TRBV2 and TRBJ1-1, with D perhaps matching TRBD1 (5 bases). The germline CDR1 and CDR2 sequences are SNHLY and FYNNEI. The germline V and J ends were trimmed by 5 bases and 0 bases, with 19 bases remaining between them. The CDR3 loop spans 17 amino acids. The CDR3 DNA is TGTGCCAGCAGTTCAGGCTCTGTGGGGGGTTTGAACACTGAAGCTTTCTTT. Translating gives CASSSGSVGGLNTEAFF. The full variable domain, its missing parts supplied by reference TRBV2 and TRBJ1-1, is EPEVTQTPSHQVTQMGQEVILRCVPISNHLYFYWYRQILGQKVEFLVSFYNNEISEKSEIFDDQFSVERPDGSNFTLKIRSTKLEDSAMYFCASSSGSVGGLNTEAFFGQGTRLTVV.

For the CDR3, the DNA is TGTGCCAGCAGCGTGACAGGGATGGACACTGAAGCTTTCTTT. This gives the protein CASSVTGMDTEAFF. The gene calls are TRBV9 and TRBJ1-1, with 7 nucleotides matching TRBD1. CDR3 length: 14 amino acids. After removal of 2 bases from V and 3 bases from J, the junction contained 4 bases not matched to a gene. Germline CDR1 is SGDLS and CDR2 is YYNGEE. Variable domain in full (rest from reference TRBV9 and TRBJ1-1): DSGVTQTPKHLITATGQRVTLRCSPRSGDLSVYWYQQSLDQGLQFLIQYYNGEERAKGNILERFSAQQFPDLHSELNLSSLELGDSALYFCASSVTGMDTEAFFGQGTRLTVV.

The gene calls are TRBV2 and TRBJ1-1; D may be TRBD1 (5 bases). V was pared by 6 bases and J by 0 bases, with 14 bases between. The CDR3 spans 15 residues. Germline V gene sequence: CDR1 SNHLY, CDR2 FYNNEI. The CDR3 sequence: CASRTNRNLNTEAFF. DNA for the CDR3: TGTGCCAGCAGGACCAACAGGAATCTGAACACTGAAGCTTTCTTT.

This clone was detected only a few times. The chain couples TRBV4-3 to TRBJ2-5; D is uncertain. Germline lookup yields CDR1 LGHNA and CDR2 YSLEER. Trimming left V 4 bases short and J 5 bases short, with 11 bases between. The CDR3 has 13 amino acids. This CDR3 reads CASSRDLGETQYF. In DNA, the CDR3 is TGCGCCAGCAGCCGAGACCTTGGGGAGACCCAGTACTTC.

This chain uses TRBV9 with TRBJ1-1, with 9 nucleotides matching TRBD1. This CDR3 comprises 17 residues. Per germline, CDR1 SGDLS and CDR2 YYNGEE. The J segment lost 4 bases and the V segment lost 1 base, leaving 11 bases of the junction unmatched. This chain's CDR3 is CASSVFSGGQGSTEAFF. In DNA form, the CDR3 reads TGTGCCAGCAGCGTATTCTCTGGCGGACAGGGGAGCACTGAAGCTTTCTTT.

J is TRBJ2-5 and V is TRBV5-8, with 12 bases fitting TRBD2. J gave up 2 bases and V 3 bases, and 8 bases lay outside the gene matches. From germline, CDR1 is SGHTS and CDR2 YDEGEE. There are 17 residues in the CDR3. The CDR3 sequence is CASSSPRLAGVQETQYF. CDR3 nucleotide sequence: TGTGCCAGCAGCTCGCCCCGACTAGCGGGGGTACAAGAGACCCAGTACTTC.

CDR3 DNA: TGCGCCAGCAGCCCTAATTCGATAGCGGGGGGATACAATGAGCAGTTCTTC. Translation gives CASSPNSIAGGYNEQFF. The gene calls are TRBV4-3 and TRBJ2-1; 10 nucleotides line up with TRBD2. The CDR3 length is 17 residues. Germline CDR1 and CDR2: LGHNA and YSLEER. V shed 4 bases and J 4 bases; nucleotides not matched to a gene: 10.

In this sample, this clone turned up a few times. This chain joins TRBV6-1 and TRBJ1-3, with no clear D. CDR3 length: 15 residues. Germline V gives CDR1 MNHNS, CDR2 SASEGT. V gave up 4 bases and J gave up 0 bases, with 10 bases separating them. The CDR3 coding sequence is TGTGCCAGCAGTGTCGGGGTCTTCTCTGGAAACACCATATATTTT. Its translation: CASSVGVFSGNTIYF.

The chain combines TRBV5-4 with TRBJ2-5, with D possibly TRBD2 on 6 matching bases. The germline V and J ends were trimmed by 1 base and 3 bases, with 16 bases remaining between them. Germline V gives CDR1 SGHNT, CDR2 YYREEE (reference sequence). The CDR3 contains 16 residues. DNA for the CDR3: TGTGCCAGCAGCTTGTTGAGACTAGAGGGGAAAGAGACCCAGTACTTC. This sequence encodes CASSLLRLEGKETQYF.

This clone was detected only a few times. The rearrangement links TRBV5-1 to TRBJ2-7, with D tentatively TRBD2 (7 bases). Germline V gene lookup returns CDR1 SGHRS and CDR2 YFSETQ. The CDR3 covers 14 residues. The V end was cut by 1 base, the J end by 6 bases, with 14 bases between. CDR3 DNA sequence: TGCGCCAGCAGCTTGCAGCCAGGGGAGGGCGAGCAGTACTTC. It yields the protein CASSLQPGEGEQYF. Full variable domain (remainder filled in from reference TRBV5-1 and TRBJ2-7): KAGVTQTPRYLIKTRGQQVTLSCSPISGHRSVSWYQQTPGQGLQFLFEYFSETQRNKGNFPGRFSGRQFSNSRSEMNVSTLELGDSALYLCASSLQPGEGEQYFGPGTRLTVT.

This clone appeared a few times. This is likely a read error, given that the CDR3 carries no conserved phenylalanine or tryptophan at its end. The DNA is omitted, as the CDR3 cannot be located on it reliably, and the CDR3 follows TCRdb's listing. Here the CDR3 reads CASSSQAGPGL. J is TRBJ1-1 and V is TRBV27. The CDR3 length is 11 residues, termini included. Per the germline V gene, CDR1 is MNHEY and CDR2 is SMNVEV (reference sequence).

The chain combines TRBV18 with TRBJ1-2; 7 bases are shared with TRBD1. The V and J ends lost 0 bases and 2 bases, in that order; junction bases with no gene match: 6. From germline, CDR1 is KGHSH and CDR2 LQKENI. The CDR3 runs to 16 residues. The CDR3 reads CASSPPGQAPNYGYTF. CDR3 coding DNA: TGTGCCAGCTCACCACCAGGACAGGCGCCAAACTATGGCTACACCTTC.

The rearrangement joins TRBV5-8 to TRBJ2-1; the D is unclear. Germline CDR1 SGHTS, CDR2 YDEGEE. The CDR3 contains 11 residues. V lost 4 bases and J 9 bases, leaving 8 bases between the germline ends. CDR3 residues: CASSHVLEQFF. In nucleotides, the CDR3 is TGTGCCAGCAGCCACGTTCTTGAGCAGTTCTTC.

The chain's CDR3 is CASSFEGGGETQYF. CDR3 nucleotides: TGTGCCAGCAGCTTCGAGGGGGGCGGGGAGACCCAGTACTTC. The gene calls are TRBV7-2 and TRBJ2-5; possibly TRBD1 or TRBD2 for D (6 bases each). The germline V gene has CDR1 SGHTA and CDR2 FQGNSA. This CDR3 is 14 amino acids long. V lost 3 bases to trimming and J lost 5 bases, with 13 bases between them.